This T cell receptor (beta chain) was profiled in a study of cytomegalovirus exposure and HLA in healthy donors. Among the donors, all were healthy bone marrow donors. Whole-study results and caveats: Versus the approximately 700-donor mean, an Asian-associated ancestry cluster reportedly showed fewer N-insertions in a later analysis. The authors considered a cluster of highly shared sequence variants likely to be a sequencing artifact. CMV antigen specificity was confirmed in vitro for a few CMV-associated chains.

J gave up 8 bases and V 0 bases, and 10 bases lay outside the gene matches. From germline, CDR1 is MNHEY and CDR2 SVGAGI. This CDR3 contains 16 residues. It was with 60 Vbeta and 13 Jbeta primers that the PCR ran. Produced via immunoSEQ multiplex PCR; TCRdb's table is partial and in-frame only. The sample records approximately 130,000 clones, about 85% being singletons. Worth noting for this clone: Its antigen is as yet unknown.

Sequenced: PBMCs. V is TRBV6-5 and J is TRBJ1-2; 9 bases match TRBD1. This sequence originates from a woman aged 25 to 39 in good health and CMV-seropositive. For the CDR3, the DNA is TGTGCCAGCAGTTACTCGATTAGACAGGGGGTCGGAGGCTACACCTTC. This translates into CASSYSIRQGVGGYTF.